This entry concerns a single T cell receptor beta chain. Its antigen is still unknown. It was with 60 Vbeta and 13 Jbeta primers that the PCR ran. Data came from immunoSEQ multiplex PCR; TCRdb stores just in-frame clones and leaves some out. Here the sample spans around 180,000 clones, roughly 84% being singletons. This record comes from a study of cytomegalovirus exposure and HLA in healthy donors. Findings and caveats of the study: The study labeled 180 or so TCR beta chains cytomegalovirus-associated.

Losses at the gene ends were 4 bases for V and 6 bases for J; bases not matched to a gene: 5. CDR3 size: 16 residues. The germline V gene encodes CDR1 MNHEY and CDR2 SVGAGI. This rearrangement joins TRBV6-5 to TRBJ2-2; 13 bases are shared with TRBD2. This receptor was taken from a boy younger than 10 in good health and CMV-seronegative. The material sequenced was PBMCs. CDR3 amino acids: CASSSEGLAGPGELFF. CDR3 nucleotides: TGTGCCAGCAGTTCCGAGGGACTAGCGGGACCCGGGGAGCTGTTTTTT.